One sample yielded the 22 T cell receptor beta chains listed below, sequenced in a study of T cell repertoires in cytomegalovirus infection. TCRdb re-called the reads with MiXCR, one entry per CDR3 protein. This sample carries some 700,000 distinct CDR3 sequences, 35% of them seen once, and the ten largest clones take under 3.5%. Sequencing used PBMCs. The source of these receptors is a human donor in good health (CMV status not recorded). Some clones in this sample may be carry-over from other donors' samples.

The chain combines TRBV12-3 or TRBV12-4 with TRBJ2-5, with D perhaps TRBD1 (5 bases). Trimming pared 3 bases from V and 4 bases from J, leaving 12 bases between. This CDR3 is 14 amino acids long. Here the CDR3 DNA reads TGTGCCAGCAGTTTTGGCAGGGCGGCAGAGACCCAGTACTTC. Protein: CASSFGRAAETQYF.

The table lists this clonotype with a few counts. This sequence joins TRBV5-6 and TRBJ2-1, with D tentatively TRBD1 or TRBD2 (7 bases each). Between the trimmed V and J ends, which lost 2 bases and 4 bases, there was a span of 13 bases. The CDR3 loop spans 15 amino acids. Germline V gives CDR1 SGHDT, CDR2 YYEEEE. The CDR3: CASSFGQGGYNEQFF. DNA for the CDR3: TGTGCCAGCAGCTTCGGTCAGGGGGGGTACAATGAGCAGTTCTTC.

There are many counts of this clonotype. The genes are TRBV7-8 and TRBJ2-7; 7 bases agree with TRBD1. The junction had 20 bases not matched to a gene; V was cut back by 0 bases and J by 0 bases. Germline V gene data show CDR1 as SGHVS and CDR2 as FQNEAQ. This CDR3 is built from 21 residues. CDR3 coding DNA: TGTGCCAGCAGCTTAGCCTTCCGAGCAAGGGGGACAGCGAAACGCTCCTACGAGCAGTACTTC. It specifies CASSLAFRARGTAKRSYEQYF.

The chain is built from TRBV4-1 and TRBJ1-5; the D gene is possibly TRBD1 (5 bases). The ends were cut back, 4 bases at V and 1 base at J, with 17 bases in the middle. In germline, CDR1 is MGHRA, CDR2 YSYEKL. There are 17 residues in the CDR3. CDR3 nucleotide sequence: TGCGCCAGCAGCCCAAACGCTTGGGGGACGAGCAATCAGCCCCAGCATTTT. Its translation: CASSPNAWGTSNQPQHF.

This clonotype was observed a handful of times. V is TRBV28 and J is TRBJ2-2; D might be TRBD2 (6 bases). The CDR3 spans 14 residues. V was trimmed by 6 bases and J by 1 base, leaving 9 bases between them. The germline CDR1 and CDR2 sequences are MDHEN and SYDVKM. CDR3 amino acids: CASRGDLNTGELFF. DNA of the CDR3: TGTGCCAGCAGGGGGGACTTGAACACCGGGGAGCTGTTTTTT.

In this sample, this clonotype turned up many times. The chain employs TRBV24-1 and TRBJ2-1; 7 nucleotides align to TRBD1. Germline CDR1 and CDR2: KGHDR and SFDVKD. The CDR3 runs 16 residues. The V and J ends lost 3 bases and 8 bases, in that order; junction bases with no gene match: 12. Written as DNA, the CDR3 is TGTGCCACCAGTGATCCCTCCGGGACAGTTGGTGATGAGCAGTTCTTC. It translates to CATSDPSGTVGDEQFF.

This clonotype was recorded a few times. This chain links TRBV28 with TRBJ1-2; D is possibly TRBD1 (5 bases). The V end lost 5 bases, the J end lost 4 bases, and 11 bases lay between the germline ends. There are 13 residues in the CDR3. Per the germline V gene, CDR1 is MDHEN and CDR2 is SYDVKM. As DNA, the CDR3 is TGTGCCAGCAGTCAGACAGTTATCTATGGCTACACCTTC. The encoded protein is CASSQTVIYGYTF.

The V gene is TRBV25-1, the J gene TRBJ1-2, with D unresolved. The CDR3 totals 14 residues. Germline-derived CDR1 and CDR2 are MGHDK and SYGVNS. V lost 4 bases and J 2 bases, leaving 11 bases between the germline ends. DNA for the CDR3: TGTGCCAGCAGTGGGCGGGGAGGGAACTATGGCTACACCTTC. Translating gives CASSGRGGNYGYTF.

This chain links TRBV5-1 with TRBJ1-2; no clear D gene. This CDR3 region has 14 residues. CDR1 and CDR2 from the germline V gene are SGHRS and YFSETQ. V dropped 4 bases and J dropped 7 bases, with 17 bases sitting between them. CDR3 sequence reads: CASSPWIGRSGYTF. The CDR3 DNA reads as TGCGCCAGCAGCCCGTGGATCGGACGTTCTGGCTACACCTTC.

CDR3 in amino acids: CASSLNVEQFF. The CDR3 coding sequence is TGTGCCAGCAGCCTTAATGTTGAGCAGTTCTTC. This chain joins TRBV7-9 and TRBJ2-1; D not resolved. Deletions cut 5 bases from V and 9 bases from J, with 8 bases between. This CDR3 is 11 amino acids long. Per germline, CDR1 SEHNR and CDR2 FQNEAQ (reference sequence).

This clonotype came up many times. The chain is built from TRBV20-1 and TRBJ2-3; TRBD2 aligns across 9 bases. V dropped 6 bases and J dropped 1; count of bases not matched to a gene: 8. Per germline, CDR1 DFQATT and CDR2 SNEGSKA (reference sequence). The CDR3 covers 15 residues. The CDR3 is CSALTPSGGTDTQYF. The CDR3 nucleotides are TGCAGTGCCCTTACTCCTAGCGGGGGCACAGATACGCAGTATTTT.

V is TRBV28 and J is TRBJ2-7, with D perhaps matching TRBD1 (6 bases). Trimming pared 5 bases from V and 3 bases from J, leaving 17 bases between. The CDR3 totals 15 residues. The germline V gene has CDR1 MDHEN and CDR2 SYDVKM. CDR3 sequence: CASSPQGEGDYEQYF. CDR3 sequence (DNA): TGTGCCAGCAGTCCCCAGGGAGAGGGGGACTACGAGCAGTACTTC. The complete variable domain, with remaining parts taken from reference TRBV28 and TRBJ2-7, reads DVKVTQSSRYLVKRTGEKVFLECVQDMDHENMFWYRQDPGLGLRLIYFSYDVKMKEKGDIPEGYSVSREKKERFSLILESASTNQTSMYLCASSPQGEGDYEQYFGPGTRLTVT.

This clonotype was seen a few times. The V call is TRBV7-2, the J call TRBJ1-4; 7 bases align to TRBD1. With V trimmed by 3 bases and J by 5 bases, 6 bases remained unmatched. The CDR3 covers 15 residues. Germline loops: CDR1 SGHTA, CDR2 FQGNSA. CDR3 bases: TGTGCCAGCAGCTTTCGACAGGGCCAAAATGAAAAACTGTTTTTT. Translated: CASSFRQGQNEKLFF.

The gene calls are TRBV14 and TRBJ2-3; D ambiguous. The CDR3 totals 15 residues. CDR1 is SGHDN and CDR2 is FVKESK in the germline V gene. V was pared by 6 bases and J by 0 bases, with 13 bases between. Here the CDR3 reads CASRPISASTDTQYF. The CDR3, as DNA: TGTGCCAGCAGACCGATATCCGCTAGCACAGATACGCAGTATTTT.

This clonotype occurred once. This chain uses TRBV12-3 or TRBV12-4 with TRBJ1-3; a weak D match, TRBD1 (6 bases). Trimming shortened V by 5 bases and J by 4 bases, and 9 bases separated the two germline ends. The CDR3 has 13 residues. The CDR3 here is CASSTGKGNTIYF. The CDR3 nucleotides read TGTGCCAGCAGTACAGGGAAAGGAAACACCATATATTTT.

In its sample, this clonotype was seen a few times. V gene TRBV7-9 combines with J gene TRBJ2-3, with 7 positions matching TRBD1. With V trimmed by 1 base and J by 3 bases, 7 bases remained unmatched. Germline CDR1 and CDR2: SEHNR and FQNEAQ (reference sequence). The CDR3 has 16 amino acids. Written as DNA, the CDR3 is TGTGCCAGCAGCTTAGAAGGGGGCCCTAGGACAGATACGCAGTATTTT. Amino acid sequence: CASSLEGGPRTDTQYF.

The chain uses TRBV20-1 and TRBJ1-5; D is undetermined. The germline gives CDR1 DFQATT, CDR2 SNEGSKA (reference sequence). The CDR3 has 13 residues. The V end was cut by 6 bases, the J end by 5 bases, with 14 bases between. The CDR3 region has the DNA TGCAGTGCCCCGGAGGGTATAGATCAGCCCCAGCATTTT. Translating gives CSAPEGIDQPQHF.

This clonotype was counted only a few times. J is TRBJ1-1 and V is TRBV20-1; D remains ambiguous. The CDR3 has 15 residues. V was shortened by 5 bases and J by 0 bases, with 16 bases between the two germline ends. Germline V CDR1 and CDR2: DFQATT, SNEGSKA (reference sequence). This CDR3 reads CSAGNPGGLNTEAFF. The CDR3, as DNA: TGCAGTGCTGGGAATCCCGGAGGATTGAACACTGAAGCTTTCTTT.

This clonotype came up many times. The V and J genes are TRBV6-5 and TRBJ2-1; 13 bases are shared with TRBD2. Trimming took 5 bases from V and 0 from J; bases not matched to a gene: 1. The CDR3 is 16 residues long. Germline loops: CDR1 MNHEY, CDR2 SVGAGI. Here the CDR3 DNA reads TGTGCCAGCAGTCGGACTAGCGGGAGCTCCTACAATGAGCAGTTCTTC. Translation gives CASSRTSGSSYNEQFF.

The chain uses TRBV11-3 and TRBJ2-2, with 8 positions matching TRBD2. V was pared by 3 bases and J by 17 bases, with 8 bases of the junction left unmatched. There are 12 residues in the CDR3. CDR1 is SGHNT and CDR2 is YENEEA in the germline V gene. CDR3 coding DNA: TGTGCCAGCAGCTTCCCGCGGGGGGATCTCTTTTTT. Residues: CASSFPRGDLFF.

This clonotype was observed a few times. V gene TRBV29-1 combines with J gene TRBJ2-7, with TRBD1 matching over 9 bases. Germline V gene data show CDR1 as SQVTM and CDR2 as ANQGSEA. J was trimmed by 5 bases and V by 0 bases; bases with no gene match: 8. This CDR3 is 15 amino acids long. The CDR3 reads CSVEDRGTGSDEQYF. The CDR3 nucleotides are TGCAGCGTTGAAGATCGTGGGACAGGGTCAGACGAGCAGTACTTC.

This clonotype was detected ten times or more. J is TRBJ1-3 and V is TRBV25-1; tentative D call: TRBD1 (6 bases). The CDR3 length is 15 residues. The V end lost 0 bases, the J end lost 2 bases, and 8 bases lay between the germline ends. Germline V lookup: CDR1 MGHDK, CDR2 SYGVNS. CDR3 bases: TGTGCCAGCAGTGAATACAGGGGCGCTGGAAACACCATATATTTT. Its protein is CASSEYRGAGNTIYF.